One and the same sample provided the 21 T cell receptor beta chains below, sequenced in a study of T-cell reconstitution after alpha-beta-depleted transplantation in children. The authors prepared the TCRbeta library with unique molecular identifiers. Using its own MiXCR run on the PCR reads, TCRdb lists one record per CDR3 protein. In the table there are roughly 180,000 distinct CDR3 sequences, 11% of which are singletons. Sequenced here: PBMCs, sampled before TCRalphabeta/CD19-depleted stem cell transplant. These receptors came from a boy between 2 and 10 years old with acute myeloid leukemia, due to receive a stem cell transplant.

This clonotype came up a few times. The chain has TRBV14 and TRBJ2-1; D ambiguous. Germline assignment: CDR1 SGHDN and CDR2 FVKESK. V was trimmed by 0 bases and J by 7 bases, leaving 13 bases between them. The CDR3 is 15 amino acids. The CDR3 loop reads CASSQDRLLLNEQFF. CDR3 DNA: TGTGCCAGCAGCCAAGACAGGCTTCTTTTGAATGAGCAGTTCTTC.

Many counts were recorded for this clonotype. This sequence joins TRBV12-3 or TRBV12-4 and TRBJ1-1; possible D gene TRBD1, 5 bases. The length of the CDR3 is 14 residues. V shed 6 bases and J shed 11 bases, with 22 bases lying between them. This CDR3 reads CASRRDLEGLGAFF. CDR3 nucleotides: TGTGCCAGCAGAAGGGACCTGGAAGGTCTCGGGGCTTTCTTT.

This clonotype was counted ten times or more. The chain uses TRBV5-1 and TRBJ1-2; 12 bases are shared with TRBD1. V was clipped by 5 bases and J by 3 bases; unmatched bases: 5. This CDR3 is 15 amino acids long. The germline V gene encodes CDR1 SGHRS and CDR2 YFSETQ. CDR3 coding DNA: TGCGCCAGCAGAACCGGGACAGGGGGCGACTATGGCTACACCTTC. Translating it yields CASRTGTGGDYGYTF.

Ten or more counts support this clonotype. The chain combines TRBV20-1 with TRBJ2-1; D is unresolved. Germline V CDR1 and CDR2: DFQATT, SNEGSKA (reference sequence). Trimming took off 4 bases at V and 4 bases at J, with 8 bases between the two ends. CDR3 length equals 12 residues. The CDR3 coding sequence is TGCAGTGCTATTGCAGGTTACAATGAGCAGTTCTTC. Amino acids: CSAIAGYNEQFF.

This clonotype was picked up many times. The J gene is TRBJ2-7, the V gene TRBV20-1; possible D gene TRBD2, 6 bases. In germline, CDR1 is DFQATT, CDR2 SNEGSKA (reference sequence). Trimming cost V 3 bases and J 3 bases, with 15 bases left between them. This CDR3 comprises 14 residues. The CDR3 nucleotides are TGCAGTGCTAGGACTAGTCCCATCCTCTACGAGCAGTACTTC. Its translation is CSARTSPILYEQYF.

The table lists this clonotype with a few counts. The rearrangement joins TRBV6-2 or TRBV6-3 to TRBJ2-3, with 7 bases aligning to TRBD2. The CDR3 extends over 17 amino acids. In germline, CDR1 is MNHEY, CDR2 SVGEGT. Losses at the gene ends were 6 bases for V and 3 bases for J; bases not matched to a gene: 15. DNA of the CDR3: TGTGCCAGCAGAGGCTCGGCGCGGGGGACGAAAACAGATACGCAGTATTTT. This sequence encodes CASRGSARGTKTDTQYF.

Concerning this clonotype: This may be a read error: a much more frequent sequence differs by one nucleotide. The chain recombines TRBV28 with TRBJ2-5; maybe TRBD1 (5 bases). CDR3 size: 13 residues. Germline lookup yields CDR1 MDHEN and CDR2 SYDVKM. The CDR3 region has the DNA TGTGCCAGCTTGATGGGGCCCCAAGAGACCCAGTCCTTC. It encodes CASLMGPQETQSF.

This clonotype has ten or more counts. This chain uses TRBV3-1 with TRBJ2-3; D call uncertain. Germline CDR1 LGHDT, CDR2 YNNKEL (reference sequence). With 3 bases removed from V and 5 bases from J, the gap between germline ends came to 18 bases. CDR3 length equals 16 residues. The CDR3 loop reads CASSQLKSYVRDTQYF. CDR3 nucleotides: TGTGCCAGCAGCCAGCTGAAGTCCTATGTCAGAGATACGCAGTATTTT.

This clonotype was detected ten times or more. The chain employs TRBV20-1 and TRBJ2-1, with 11 bases aligning to TRBD1. CDR3 size: 16 residues. Trimming cost V 0 bases and J 7 bases; bases outside gene matches: 8. From germline, CDR1 is DFQATT and CDR2 SNEGSKA (reference sequence). CDR3: CSARDLGQGALNEQFF. The CDR3 DNA follows: TGCAGTGCTAGAGATCTAGGACAGGGGGCGCTGAATGAGCAGTTCTTC.

This clonotype was recorded many times. The chain is built from TRBV7-9 and TRBJ1-4; D is unresolved. Trimming removed 0 bases from V and 2 bases from J, with 7 bases in between. Germline CDR1 and CDR2: SEHNR and FQNEAQ (reference sequence). This CDR3 is built from 15 residues. CDR3 nucleotide sequence: TGTGCCAGCAGCTTAGCGGGTGGCACTAATGAAAAACTGTTTTTT. Translated, it gives CASSLAGGTNEKLFF.

In its sample, this clonotype was seen many times. This rearrangement joins TRBV27 to TRBJ1-2; 9 nucleotides match TRBD1. V trimming: 2 bases; J trimming: 9 bases; junction bases outside the gene matches: 7. In germline, CDR1 is MNHEY, CDR2 SMNVEV (reference sequence). The CDR3 consists of 14 residues. The CDR3 spells CASSLGAGTGSYTF. In DNA form, the CDR3 reads TGTGCCAGCAGTTTAGGAGCCGGGACAGGGAGCTACACCTTC.

The J gene is TRBJ2-7, the V gene TRBV6-1; 10 bases map to TRBD1. This CDR3 spans 17 amino acids. V lost 6 bases and J lost 5; bases outside the gene matches: 16. Germline CDR1 and CDR2: MNHNS and SASEGT. CDR3 sequence: CASSPGGPGQGLNEQYF. CDR3 sequence (DNA): TGTGCCAGCAGCCCAGGGGGGCCGGGACAGGGGCTGAACGAGCAGTACTTC.

This clonotype was observed a handful of times. The chain couples TRBV12-3 or TRBV12-4 to TRBJ1-2; D gene ambiguous. There are 16 residues in the CDR3. Trimming removed 1 base from V and 5 bases from J, with 17 bases in between. This CDR3 reads CASSLDQTGKVYGYTF. CDR3 DNA sequence: TGTGCCAGCAGTTTAGACCAGACTGGAAAGGTTTATGGCTACACCTTC.

This clonotype was detected ten times or more. This chain links TRBV4-1 with TRBJ2-4; 7 bases fit TRBD1. V gave up 4 bases and J gave up 9 bases; unmatched junction bases: 12. The CDR3 covers 15 residues. CDR1 MGHRA and CDR2 YSYEKL come from the germline V gene. CDR3 nucleotide sequence: TGCGCCAGCAGCCCGGTCTCACTGACAGGGAGCATTCAGTACTTC. As protein: CASSPVSLTGSIQYF.

This clonotype was observed many times. The genes are TRBV20-1 and TRBJ2-3, with 9 nucleotides matching TRBD2. Germline V CDR1 and CDR2: DFQATT, SNEGSKA (reference sequence). This CDR3 has 13 amino acids. The CDR3 is CTIRAGGPDTQYF. Here the CDR3 DNA reads TGCACCATCCGGGCGGGAGGGCCAGATACGCAGTATTTT.

This clonotype was seen repeatedly, ten times or more. The chain employs TRBV4-1 and TRBJ2-2; TRBD2 matches 13 bases. With 3 bases clipped from V and 1 base from J, the junction kept 8 bases outside the gene matches. The germline CDR1 and CDR2 sequences are MGHRA and YSYEKL. The CDR3 has 19 residues. DNA for the CDR3: TGCGCCAGCAGCCATGCCACTAGCGGGGGGGCCAAGAACACCGGGGAGCTGTTTTTT. Protein product: CASSHATSGGAKNTGELFF.

The chain has TRBV20-1 and TRBJ1-6, with TRBD1 as a possible D gene (5 bases). The CDR3 loop spans 14 amino acids. V was shortened by 1 base and J by 7 bases, with 11 bases between the two germline ends. Germline V gives CDR1 DFQATT, CDR2 SNEGSKA (reference sequence). The CDR3 is CSARGGAFNSPLHF. The DNA for the CDR3 is TGCAGTGCTAGAGGCGGGGCGTTCAATTCACCCCTCCACTTT.

In this sample, this clonotype turned up many times. V gene TRBV5-5 combines with J gene TRBJ1-1; no definite D call. There are 13 residues in the CDR3. CDR1 and CDR2 (germline): SGHKS, YYEKEE (reference sequence). Trimming pared 0 bases from V and 6 bases from J, leaving 9 bases between. The CDR3 loop is CASSLVSGAEAFF. In nucleotides, the CDR3 is TGTGCCAGCAGCTTGGTGTCTGGCGCTGAAGCTTTCTTT.

In this sample, this clonotype turned up many times. The chain recombines TRBV5-8 with TRBJ1-2; 9 bases line up with TRBD1. The CDR3 has 15 residues. Germline V gene sequence: CDR1 SGHTS, CDR2 YDEGEE. J was trimmed by 8 bases and V by 7 bases; bases with no gene match: 15. In DNA form, the CDR3 reads TGTGCCAGCGGGCACAAGAGGACAGGGGCGGACGGCTACACCTTC. Translating gives CASGHKRTGADGYTF.

This clonotype appeared many times. The chain links TRBV9 to TRBJ2-4; the D gene is possibly TRBD1 (6 bases). Germline V gives CDR1 SGDLS, CDR2 YYNGEE. The germline V and J ends were trimmed by 4 bases and 1 base, with 12 bases remaining between them. This CDR3 region has 15 residues. As DNA, the CDR3 is TGTGCCAGCAGCACACAGGGAAGCGCCAAAAACATTCAGTACTTC. It specifies CASSTQGSAKNIQYF. Supplemented by reference TRBV9 and TRBJ2-4, the full variable domain reads DSGVTQTPKHLITATGQRVTLRCSPRSGDLSVYWYQQSLDQGLQFLIQYYNGEERAKGNILERFSAQQFPDLHSELNLSSLELGDSALYFCASSTQGSAKNIQYFGAGTRLSVL.

This clonotype was picked up many times. The gene calls are TRBV7-2 and TRBJ1-3; D uncertain. This CDR3 has 14 amino acids. Trimming stripped 2 bases from V and 3 bases from J, with 8 bases between. Germline CDR1 reads SGHTA; CDR2 reads FQGNSA. CDR3: CASSLYWDGNTIYF. For the CDR3, the DNA is TGTGCCAGCAGCTTATACTGGGATGGAAACACCATATATTTT.